This T cell receptor beta chain is from a study of shared clonotypes between healthy human individuals. TCRdb's table, derived via immunoSEQ multiplex PCR, lists solely in-frame clones and lacks some. The sample has some 2,000,000 clones, 90% to 96% seen once. Specimen: naive CD4+ T cells sorted from blood. Subset indicated: CD45RA+ positively selected. The sequence came from a man younger than 35 in good health.

The CDR3: CSVGREANEKLFF. Here the CDR3 DNA reads TGCAGCGTTGGCCGGGAGGCTAATGAAAAACTGTTTTTT. The chain recombines TRBV29-1 with TRBJ1-4, with D uncertain. The V and J ends lost 4 bases and 3 bases respectively, with 9 bases between them. CDR1 is SQVTM and CDR2 is ANQGSEA in the germline V gene. CDR3 length equals 13 residues.